The rows below give T cell receptor beta chains drawn from one sample of a study of blood T cell repertoires in COVID-19. Clones were read by immunoSEQ multiplex PCR, and TCRdb kept only the in-frame ones, dropping some. The data hold more than 95,000 clones, with roughly 85% observed a single time. Sample: peripheral blood. Receptors originate from a man aged 50-60 years with acute or convalescent COVID-19. Both conserved end residues are part of each CDR3. The D gene is left open where the match is weak. Clone size, where shown, is once, few, many, or a class for clones that have expanded.

d_call	clone_size	v_call	j_call	cdr3_nt	cdr3_aa
TRBD1	-	TRBV3-1/TRBV3-2	TRBJ1-1	TGTGCCAGCAGCCTGGGGACAGGGAAGAGAGCTTTCTTT	CASSLGTGKRAFF
TRBD1	-	TRBV5-1	TRBJ1-1	TGCGCCAGCAGCATACGAGGGACAGTGAACACTGAAGCTTTCTTT	CASSIRGTVNTEAFF
-	-	TRBV2	TRBJ1-1	TGTGCCAGGAGGCAACAGGGTGGGGGCACTGAAGCTTTCTTT	CARRQQGGGTEAFF
TRBD1	-	TRBV5-4	TRBJ2-7	TGTGCCAGCAGCTCAACCCCAAAACAGGGGGTAGTGTCCTACGAGCAGTACTTC	CASSSTPKQGVVSYEQYF
TRBD2	few	TRBV28	TRBJ2-7	TGTGCCAGCAGTTTGGTGCGGGAGGCCTCCTACGAGCAGTACTTC	CASSLVREASYEQYF
TRBD1	-	TRBV6-5	TRBJ2-1	TGTGCCAGCAGGACAGGGAGCTCCTACAATGAGCAGTTCTTC	CASRTGSSYNEQFF
-	-	TRBV28	TRBJ1-5	TGTGCCAGCACAACCCGGGGGGGCAGGAATCAGCCCCAGCATTTT	CASTTRGGRNQPQHF
-	-	TRBV3-1/TRBV3-2	TRBJ1-4	TGTGCCAGCAGCCAGGCGGGACGGAACTTGTTTTTT	CASSQAGRNLFF
-	-	TRBV19	TRBJ1-2	TGTGCCAGTAGTCCTGAGGGGGTCGGTGGCTACACCTTC	CASSPEGVGGYTF
-	-	TRBV7-9	TRBJ1-4	TGTGCCAGCAGCTTAGCTGGACAGAACCCTAATGAAAAACTGTTTTTT	CASSLAGQNPNEKLFF
-	-	TRBV6-5	TRBJ2-7	TGTGCCAGCCAGGGTTTTTCCTACGAGCAGTACTTC	CASQGFSYEQYF
-	-	TRBV11-3	TRBJ1-1	TGTGCCAGCAGCTTGCGGGGAATTCACCCTGAAGCTTTCTTT	CASSLRGIHPEAFF
-	-	TRBV13	TRBJ2-2	TGTGCCAGCAGCTCTATGCTCCTTGAGGACAGTGGGACCGGGGAGCTGTTTTTT	CASSSMLLEDSGTGELFF
-	few	TRBV19	TRBJ1-5	TGTGCCAGCAGACAGTTTAGCAATCAGCCCCAGCATTTT	CASRQFSNQPQHF
-	-	TRBV7-7	TRBJ2-2	TGTGCTAGCAGCCCCCACGGACATTTTCGCGGGGAGCTGTTTTTT	CASSPHGHFRGELFF
TRBD1	-	TRBV10-2	TRBJ2-7	TGCGCCAGCAGTGAGGGACAGGGTGCCCGTGAGCAGTACTTC	CASSEGQGAREQYF
TRBD1	-	TRBV18	TRBJ2-7	TGTGCCAGCTCACCGGACAGGGGGCGATCCCTTTACGAGCAGTACTTC	CASSPDRGRSLYEQYF
TRBD1	-	TRBV6-6	TRBJ1-5	TGTGCCAGCGAATTGGACAGGGGGATTTATCAGCCCCAGCATTTT	CASELDRGIYQPQHF